This T cell receptor (beta chain) was obtained from a study of blood T cell repertoires in COVID-19. Study at large: Acute-phase and convalescent COVID-19 samples originated in the United States, Italy and Spain. Sources were T cells, B-cell-depleted T cells, or PBMCs; the material itself was cDNA or gDNA.

The CDR3 extends over 15 amino acids. Germline V gene sequence: CDR1 SGDLS, CDR2 YYNGEE. With V trimmed by 4 bases and J by 2 bases, 8 bases remained unmatched. Authors' analysis steps: Reference gene primer amplification gave nucleated cell count estimates. The repertoire was sequenced with immunoSEQ multiplex PCR; TCRdb's copy has only in-frame clones and lacks some. The V and J calls and clone size come from that table; D and trimming were worked out from the DNA. The sample contains 95,000 to 110,000 clones, 80% to 90% of which appear only once. The clonotype originates from a human donor in a cohort sampled during active COVID-19. The sample was peripheral blood. The V call is TRBV9, the J call TRBJ1-1, with 7 nucleotides matching TRBD1. CDR3 bases: TGTGCCAGCAGCCCCCGGGACAGTACTAACACTGAAGCTTTCTTT. This translates into CASSPRDSTNTEAFF.